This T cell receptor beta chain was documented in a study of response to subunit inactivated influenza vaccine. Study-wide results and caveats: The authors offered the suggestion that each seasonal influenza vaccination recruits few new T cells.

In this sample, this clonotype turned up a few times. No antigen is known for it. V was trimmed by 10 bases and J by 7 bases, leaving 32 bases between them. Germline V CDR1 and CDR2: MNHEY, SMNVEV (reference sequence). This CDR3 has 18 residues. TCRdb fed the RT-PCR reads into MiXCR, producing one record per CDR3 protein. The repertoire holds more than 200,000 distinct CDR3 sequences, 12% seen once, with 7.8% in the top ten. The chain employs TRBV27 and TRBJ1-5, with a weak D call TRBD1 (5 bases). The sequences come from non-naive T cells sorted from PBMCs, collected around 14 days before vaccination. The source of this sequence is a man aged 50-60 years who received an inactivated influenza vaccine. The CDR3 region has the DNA TGTGCCACACAGCTGGCAGGGTGGGGCGAGGTTAGAAAGCAGCCCCAGCATTTT. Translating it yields CATQLAGWGEVRKQPQHF.